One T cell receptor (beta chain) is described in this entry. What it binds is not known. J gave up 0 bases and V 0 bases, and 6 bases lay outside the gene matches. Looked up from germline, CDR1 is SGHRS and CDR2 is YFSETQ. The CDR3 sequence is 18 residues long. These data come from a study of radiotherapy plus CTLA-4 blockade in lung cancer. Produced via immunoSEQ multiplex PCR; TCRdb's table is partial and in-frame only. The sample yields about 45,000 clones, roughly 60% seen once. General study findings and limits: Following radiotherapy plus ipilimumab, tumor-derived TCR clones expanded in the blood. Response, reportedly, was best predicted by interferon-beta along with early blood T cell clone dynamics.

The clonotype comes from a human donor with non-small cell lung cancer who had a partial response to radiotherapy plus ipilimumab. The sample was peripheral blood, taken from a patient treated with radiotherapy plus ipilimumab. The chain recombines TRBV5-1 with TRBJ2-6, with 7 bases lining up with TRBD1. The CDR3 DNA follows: TGCGCCAGCAGCTTGGGAGGGACAGACGACTCTGGGGCCAACGTCCTGACTTTC. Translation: CASSLGGTDDSGANVLTF.